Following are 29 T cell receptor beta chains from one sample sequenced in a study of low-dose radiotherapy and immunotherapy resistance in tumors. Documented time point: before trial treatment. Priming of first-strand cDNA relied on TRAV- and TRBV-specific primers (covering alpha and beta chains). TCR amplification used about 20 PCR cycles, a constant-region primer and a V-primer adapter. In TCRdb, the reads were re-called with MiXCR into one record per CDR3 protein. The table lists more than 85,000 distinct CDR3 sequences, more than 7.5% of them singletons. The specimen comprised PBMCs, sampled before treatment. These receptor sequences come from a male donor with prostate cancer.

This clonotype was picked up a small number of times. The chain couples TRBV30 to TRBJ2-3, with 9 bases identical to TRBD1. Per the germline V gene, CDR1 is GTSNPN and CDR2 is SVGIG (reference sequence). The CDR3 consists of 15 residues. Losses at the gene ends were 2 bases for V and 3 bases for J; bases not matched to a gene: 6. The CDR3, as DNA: TGTGCCTGGAGTCCTGGACAGGGGAGGACAGATACGCAGTATTTT. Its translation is CAWSPGQGRTDTQYF.

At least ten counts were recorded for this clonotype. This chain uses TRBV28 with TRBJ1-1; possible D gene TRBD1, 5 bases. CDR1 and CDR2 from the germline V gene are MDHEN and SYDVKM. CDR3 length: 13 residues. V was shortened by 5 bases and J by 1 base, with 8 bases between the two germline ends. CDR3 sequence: CASSAGTNTEAFF. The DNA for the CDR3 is TGTGCCAGCAGTGCAGGGACGAACACTGAAGCTTTCTTT.

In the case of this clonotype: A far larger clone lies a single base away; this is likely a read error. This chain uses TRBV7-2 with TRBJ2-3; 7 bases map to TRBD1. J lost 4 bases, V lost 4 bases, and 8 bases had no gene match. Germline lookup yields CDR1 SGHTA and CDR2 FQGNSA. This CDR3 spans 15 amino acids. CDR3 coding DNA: TGTGCCAGCAGCTCGGGACAGCTACAGGCAGATACGCAGTATTTT. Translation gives CASSSGQLQADTQYF.

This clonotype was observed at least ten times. This CDR3 reads CASSYSNLQGEYF. CDR3 in DNA: TGTGCCAGCAGTTACTCGAACCTCCAGGGAGAGTACTTC. The V call is TRBV6-5, the J call TRBJ2-7, with D tentatively TRBD1 or TRBD2 (5 bases each). Germline assignment: CDR1 MNHEY and CDR2 SVGAGI. CDR3 length equals 13 residues. The V end was cut by 0 bases, the J end by 11 bases, with 14 bases between.

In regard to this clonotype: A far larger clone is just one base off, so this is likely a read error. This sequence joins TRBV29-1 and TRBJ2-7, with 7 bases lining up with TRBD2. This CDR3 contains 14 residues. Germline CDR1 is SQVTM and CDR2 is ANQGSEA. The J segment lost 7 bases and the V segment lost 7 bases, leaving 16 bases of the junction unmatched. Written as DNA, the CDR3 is TGCAGCGCGAGGGCTAGCGGAGACTACAATGAGCAGTACTTC. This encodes CSARASGDYNEQYF.

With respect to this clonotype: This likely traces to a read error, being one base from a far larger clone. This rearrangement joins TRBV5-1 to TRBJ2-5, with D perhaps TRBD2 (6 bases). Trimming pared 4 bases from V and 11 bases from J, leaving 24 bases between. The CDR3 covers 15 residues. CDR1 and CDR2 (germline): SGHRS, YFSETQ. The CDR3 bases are TGCGCCAGCAGCCCATATCCCGGAGGGCGGGGAGAGCAGTACTTC. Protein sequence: CASSPYPGGRGEQYF.

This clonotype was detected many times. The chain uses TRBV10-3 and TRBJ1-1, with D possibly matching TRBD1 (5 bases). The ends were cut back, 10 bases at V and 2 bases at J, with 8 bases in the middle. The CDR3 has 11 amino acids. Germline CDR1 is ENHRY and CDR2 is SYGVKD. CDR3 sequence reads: CATQGNTEAFF. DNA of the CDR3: TGTGCCACCCAGGGAAACACTGAAGCTTTCTTT.

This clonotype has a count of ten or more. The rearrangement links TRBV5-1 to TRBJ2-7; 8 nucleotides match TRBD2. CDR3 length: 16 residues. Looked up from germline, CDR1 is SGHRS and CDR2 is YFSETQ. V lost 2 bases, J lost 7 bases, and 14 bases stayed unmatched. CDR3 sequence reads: CASSFGSGAGAGEQYF. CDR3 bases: TGCGCCAGCAGCTTTGGGTCGGGAGCGGGAGCAGGAGAGCAGTACTTC. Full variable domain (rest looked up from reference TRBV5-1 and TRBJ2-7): KAGVTQTPRYLIKTRGQQVTLSCSPISGHRSVSWYQQTPGQGLQFLFEYFSETQRNKGNFPGRFSGRQFSNSRSEMNVSTLELGDSALYLCASSFGSGAGAGEQYFGPGTRLTVT.

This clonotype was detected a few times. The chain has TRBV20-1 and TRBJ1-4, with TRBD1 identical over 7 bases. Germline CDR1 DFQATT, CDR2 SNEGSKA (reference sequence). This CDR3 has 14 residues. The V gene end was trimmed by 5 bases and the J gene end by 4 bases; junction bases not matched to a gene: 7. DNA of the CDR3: TGCAGTGCTTCCCCAGGACAGGTTAATGAAAAACTGTTTTTT. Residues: CSASPGQVNEKLFF.

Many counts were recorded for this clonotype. In DNA form, the CDR3 reads TGTGCCACCAGTGATTCTGGATACACCGGGGAGCTGTTTTTT. Residues: CATSDSGYTGELFF. This sequence joins TRBV24-1 and TRBJ2-2, with unresolved D. This CDR3 is 14 amino acids long. Germline V gives CDR1 KGHDR, CDR2 SFDVKD. The V and J ends lost 2 bases and 3 bases respectively, with 6 bases between them.

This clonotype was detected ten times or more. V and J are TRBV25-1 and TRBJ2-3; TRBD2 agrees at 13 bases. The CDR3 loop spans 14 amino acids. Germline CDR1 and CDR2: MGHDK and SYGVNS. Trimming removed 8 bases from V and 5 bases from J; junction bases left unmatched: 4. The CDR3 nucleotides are TGTGCCAGCGGGGGACTAGCGGGGCTAGATACGCAGTATTTT. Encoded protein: CASGGLAGLDTQYF.

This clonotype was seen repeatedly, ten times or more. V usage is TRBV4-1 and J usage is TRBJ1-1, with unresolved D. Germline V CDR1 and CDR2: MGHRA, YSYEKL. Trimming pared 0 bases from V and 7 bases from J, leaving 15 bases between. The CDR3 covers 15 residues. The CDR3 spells CASSQESVRGGEAFF. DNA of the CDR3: TGCGCCAGCAGCCAAGAAAGCGTTCGGGGTGGTGAAGCTTTCTTT.

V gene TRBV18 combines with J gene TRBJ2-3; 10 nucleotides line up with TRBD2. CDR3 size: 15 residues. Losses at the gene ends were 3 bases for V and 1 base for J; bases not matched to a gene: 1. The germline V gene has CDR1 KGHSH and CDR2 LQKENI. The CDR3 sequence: CASSPTSGGTDTQYF. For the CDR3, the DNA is TGTGCCAGCTCACCTACTAGCGGGGGCACAGATACGCAGTATTTT.

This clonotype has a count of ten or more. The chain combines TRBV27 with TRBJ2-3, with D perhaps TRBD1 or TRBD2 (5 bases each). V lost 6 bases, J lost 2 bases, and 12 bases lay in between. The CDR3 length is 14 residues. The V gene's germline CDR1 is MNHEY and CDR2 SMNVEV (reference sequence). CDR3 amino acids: CASSLTDYTDTQYF. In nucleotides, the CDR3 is TGTGCCAGCAGCCTGACAGACTACACAGATACGCAGTATTTT.

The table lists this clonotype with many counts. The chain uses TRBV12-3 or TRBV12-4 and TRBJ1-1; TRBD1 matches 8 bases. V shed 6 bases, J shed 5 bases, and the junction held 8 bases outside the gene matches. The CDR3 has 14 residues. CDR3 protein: CASRSTGEGTEAFF. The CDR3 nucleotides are TGTGCCAGCAGGTCGACAGGGGAGGGGACTGAAGCTTTCTTT.

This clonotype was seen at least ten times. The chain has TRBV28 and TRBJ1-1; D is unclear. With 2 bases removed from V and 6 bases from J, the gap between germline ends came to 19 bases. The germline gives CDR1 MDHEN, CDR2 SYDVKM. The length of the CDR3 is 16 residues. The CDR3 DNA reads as TGTGCCAGCAGTTTACTAGTAGAGACGCTGCTTTCTGAAGCTTTCTTT. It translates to CASSLLVETLLSEAFF.

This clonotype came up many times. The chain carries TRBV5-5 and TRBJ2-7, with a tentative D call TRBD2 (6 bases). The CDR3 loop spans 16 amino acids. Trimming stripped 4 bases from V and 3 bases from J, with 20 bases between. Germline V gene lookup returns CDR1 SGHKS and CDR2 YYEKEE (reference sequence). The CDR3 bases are TGTGCCAGCAGCCCAGACCCTGGACGGAGGGGCTACGAGCAGTACTTC. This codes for CASSPDPGRRGYEQYF. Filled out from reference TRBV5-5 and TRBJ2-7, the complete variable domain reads DAGVTQSPTHLIKTRGQQVTLRCSPISGHKSVSWYQQVLGQGPQFIFQYYEKEERGRGNFPDRFSARQFPNYSSELNVNALLLGDSALYLCASSPDPGRRGYEQYFGPGTRLTVT.

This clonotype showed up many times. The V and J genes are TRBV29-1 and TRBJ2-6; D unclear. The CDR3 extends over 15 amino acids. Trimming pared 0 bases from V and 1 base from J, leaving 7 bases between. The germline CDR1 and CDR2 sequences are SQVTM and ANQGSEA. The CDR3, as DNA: TGCAGCGTTGAAGACCCACAGTCTGGGGCCAACGTCCTGACTTTC. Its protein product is CSVEDPQSGANVLTF.

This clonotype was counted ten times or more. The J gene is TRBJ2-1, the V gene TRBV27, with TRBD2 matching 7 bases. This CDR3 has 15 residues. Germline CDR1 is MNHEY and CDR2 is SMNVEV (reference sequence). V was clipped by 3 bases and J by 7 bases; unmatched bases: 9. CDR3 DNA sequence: TGTGCCAGCAGTTTCCCAGCGGGGAGGGAAAATGAGCAGTTCTTC. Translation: CASSFPAGRENEQFF.

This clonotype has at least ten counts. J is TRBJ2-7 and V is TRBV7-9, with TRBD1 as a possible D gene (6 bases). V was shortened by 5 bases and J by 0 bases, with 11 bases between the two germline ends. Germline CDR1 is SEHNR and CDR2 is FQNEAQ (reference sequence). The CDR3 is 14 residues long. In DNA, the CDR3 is TGTGCCAGCAGCAATGGACAGAGCTCCTACGAGCAGTACTTC. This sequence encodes CASSNGQSSYEQYF.

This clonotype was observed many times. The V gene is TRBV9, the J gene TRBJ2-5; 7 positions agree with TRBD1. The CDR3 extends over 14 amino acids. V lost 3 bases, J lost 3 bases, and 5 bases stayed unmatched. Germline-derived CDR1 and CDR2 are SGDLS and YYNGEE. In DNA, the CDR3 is TGTGCCAGCAGCGGGAACAGGGGAGAAGAGACCCAGTACTTC. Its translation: CASSGNRGEETQYF. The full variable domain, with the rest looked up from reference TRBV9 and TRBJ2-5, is DSGVTQTPKHLITATGQRVTLRCSPRSGDLSVYWYQQSLDQGLQFLIQYYNGEERAKGNILERFSAQQFPDLHSELNLSSLELGDSALYFCASSGNRGEETQYFGPGTRLLVL.

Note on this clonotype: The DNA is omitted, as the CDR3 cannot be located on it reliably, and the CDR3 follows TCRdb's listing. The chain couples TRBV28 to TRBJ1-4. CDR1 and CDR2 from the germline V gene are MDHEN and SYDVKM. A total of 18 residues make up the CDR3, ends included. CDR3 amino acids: CASSRDGPYNEKLFFFFF.

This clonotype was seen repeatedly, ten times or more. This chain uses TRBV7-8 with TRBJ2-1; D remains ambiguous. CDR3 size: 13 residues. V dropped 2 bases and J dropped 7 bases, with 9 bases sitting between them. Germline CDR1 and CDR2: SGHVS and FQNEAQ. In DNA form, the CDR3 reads TGTGCCAGCAGCTTATCTCGTGAGAATGAGCAGTTCTTC. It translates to CASSLSRENEQFF.

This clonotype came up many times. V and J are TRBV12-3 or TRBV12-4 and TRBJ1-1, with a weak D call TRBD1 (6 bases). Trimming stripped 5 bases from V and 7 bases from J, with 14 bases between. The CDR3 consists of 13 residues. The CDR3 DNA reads TGTGCCAGCAGTCTAATCGACAGGAGTGAAGCTTTCTTT. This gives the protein CASSLIDRSEAFF.

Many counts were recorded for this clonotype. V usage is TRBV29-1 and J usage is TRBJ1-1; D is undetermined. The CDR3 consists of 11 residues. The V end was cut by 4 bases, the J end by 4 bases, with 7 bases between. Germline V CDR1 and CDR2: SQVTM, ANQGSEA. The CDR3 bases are TGCAGCGTTGGACCAGGCACTGAAGCTTTCTTT. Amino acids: CSVGPGTEAFF.

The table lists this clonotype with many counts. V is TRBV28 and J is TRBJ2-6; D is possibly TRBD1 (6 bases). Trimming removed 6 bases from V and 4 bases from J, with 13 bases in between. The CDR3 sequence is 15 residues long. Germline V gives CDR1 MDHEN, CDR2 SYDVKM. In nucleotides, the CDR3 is TGTGCCAGCAGCCGGAACAGGGACGGGGCCAACGTCCTGACTTTC. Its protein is CASSRNRDGANVLTF.

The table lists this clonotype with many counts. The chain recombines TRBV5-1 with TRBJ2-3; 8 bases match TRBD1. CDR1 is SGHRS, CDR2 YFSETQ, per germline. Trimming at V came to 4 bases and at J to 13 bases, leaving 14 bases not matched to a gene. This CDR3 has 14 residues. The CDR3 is CASSQGARQGPEYF. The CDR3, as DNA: TGCGCCAGCAGCCAGGGGGCTCGTCAAGGTCCCGAGTATTTT.

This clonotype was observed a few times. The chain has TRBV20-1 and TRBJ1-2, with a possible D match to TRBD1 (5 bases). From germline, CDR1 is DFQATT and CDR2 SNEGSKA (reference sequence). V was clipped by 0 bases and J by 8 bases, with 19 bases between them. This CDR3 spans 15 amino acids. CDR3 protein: CSARESGTPVFGYTF. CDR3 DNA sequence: TGCAGTGCTAGAGAAAGCGGGACGCCTGTTTTCGGCTACACCTTC.

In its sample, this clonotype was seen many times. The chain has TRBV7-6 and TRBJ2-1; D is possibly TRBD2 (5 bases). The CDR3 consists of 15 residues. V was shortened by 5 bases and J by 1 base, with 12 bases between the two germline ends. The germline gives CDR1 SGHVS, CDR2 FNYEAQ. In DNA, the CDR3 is TGTGCCAGCAGCCCGGGAAGGGATTCCTACAATGAGCAGTTCTTC. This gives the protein CASSPGRDSYNEQFF.